This T cell receptor beta chain was observed in a study of cytomegalovirus exposure and HLA in healthy donors. Overall study results and limits: The study flagged around 160 TCR beta chains as cytomegalovirus-associated. TCR beta sequences reportedly predicted most subjects' HLA-A and HLA-B alleles accurately.

Trimming removed 10 bases from V and 0 bases from J, with 16 bases in between. The CDR3 extends over 15 amino acids. The germline V gene encodes CDR1 ENHRY and CDR2 SYGVKD. Sampled while nominally healthy, donors likely had unrecorded immune exposures. Use of 60 Vbeta and 13 Jbeta primers characterized the PCR. Assay used: immunoSEQ multiplex PCR; TCRdb lists only in-frame clones, some missing. The profile shows 150,000 to 200,000 clones, about 75% of them singletons. On this clone: Its antigen is currently unknown.

This TCR was sampled from a man aged 45-60 years in good health and CMV-seropositive. The chain is built from TRBV10-3 and TRBJ2-1, with unresolved D. Sequences were obtained from PBMCs. The CDR3 DNA follows: TGTGCCACTGGGTTCGCGGCAAGCTCCTACAATGAGCAGTTCTTC. As protein: CATGFAASSYNEQFF.